One sample yielded the 21 T cell receptor beta chains listed below, sequenced in a study of cytomegalovirus exposure and HLA in healthy donors. PCR primers comprised 60 Vbeta and 13 Jbeta primers. The data were produced by immunoSEQ multiplex PCR, yet TCRdb's version contains in-frame clones alone and is incomplete. The sample consists of approximately 32,000 clones, 84% of them appearing once. Sequencing was carried out using PBMCs. These receptors all stem from a woman between 18 and 29 years old in good health and CMV-seronegative.

The rearrangement joins TRBV9 to TRBJ2-7; 9 nucleotides align to TRBD2. Germline V gene lookup returns CDR1 SGDLS and CDR2 YYNGEE. J lost 3 bases, V lost 0 bases, and 7 bases had no gene match. The CDR3 contains 16 residues. In nucleotides, the CDR3 is TGTGCCAGCAGCGTAGGGGGCGGGAGGGGGTACTACGAGCAGTACTTC. Translated, it gives CASSVGGGRGYYEQYF. The full variable domain, its missing parts supplied by reference TRBV9 and TRBJ2-7, is DSGVTQTPKHLITATGQRVTLRCSPRSGDLSVYWYQQSLDQGLQFLIQYYNGEERAKGNILERFSAQQFPDLHSELNLSSLELGDSALYFCASSVGGGRGYYEQYFGPGTRLTVT.

The chain has TRBV19 and TRBJ1-5, with TRBD1 matching 11 bases. CDR3 length: 14 amino acids. In germline, CDR1 is LNHDA, CDR2 SQIVND (reference sequence). Trimming removed 6 bases from V and 6 bases from J; junction bases left unmatched: 4. The CDR3 nucleotides are TGTGCCAGTAGCGGGACAGGGGGAGGTCAGCCCCAGCATTTT. It yields the protein CASSGTGGGQPQHF. Complete variable domain (other parts from reference TRBV19 and TRBJ1-5): DGGITQSPKYLFRKEGQNVTLSCEQNLNHDAMYWYRQDPGQGLRLIYYSQIVNDFQKGDIAEGYSVSREKKESFPLTVTSAQKNPTAFYLCASSGTGGGQPQHFGDGTRLSIL.

This CDR3 reads CASSGGSGGKETQYF. CDR3 nucleotide sequence: TGTGCCAGCAGCGGGGGCTCAGGGGGGAAAGAGACCCAGTACTTC. The rearrangement uses TRBV5-5 and TRBJ2-5, with a possible D match to TRBD1 (7 bases). In germline, CDR1 is SGHKS, CDR2 YYEKEE (reference sequence). The CDR3 runs 15 residues. Trimming took 4 bases from V and 3 from J, leaving 16 bases between them.

CDR3 sequence: CASGTSGSNTGELFF. CDR3 sequence (DNA): TGTGCCAGCGGGACTAGCGGGTCGAACACCGGGGAGCTGTTTTTT. This chain connects TRBV10-3 to TRBJ2-2, with TRBD2 identical over 12 bases. Germline V gives CDR1 ENHRY, CDR2 SYGVKD. The V and J ends lost 10 bases and 0 bases, in that order; junction bases with no gene match: 3. The CDR3 consists of 15 residues.

The chain recombines TRBV12-5 with TRBJ2-7; 8 bases are a match to TRBD2. CDR3 length: 14 amino acids. Germline V gene lookup returns CDR1 LGHNT and CDR2 FRNRAP. The junction had 5 bases not matched to a gene; V was cut back by 5 bases and J by 2 bases. CDR3 amino acids: CASGPGLGAYEQYF. In DNA form, the CDR3 reads TGTGCTAGTGGTCCGGGACTAGGAGCCTACGAGCAGTACTTC.

The CDR3 DNA is TGTGCCAGCAGCCAAGAGGCGGGGAAAACGGCCATATATTTT. Translation gives CASSQEAGKTAIYF. The chain couples TRBV4-2 to TRBJ1-3; D is unclear. CDR1 LGHNA and CDR2 YNFKEQ come from the germline V gene. V lost 0 bases and J lost 11, with 14 bases in between. CDR3 length: 14 amino acids.

The chain links TRBV25-1 to TRBJ2-6; perhaps TRBD1 as D (6 bases). CDR1 MGHDK and CDR2 SYGVNS come from the germline V gene. Trimming stripped 4 bases from V and 2 bases from J, with 18 bases between. The CDR3 extends over 18 amino acids. The CDR3 loop reads CASSAQGNQVAGANVLTF. The CDR3 nucleotides are TGTGCCAGCAGTGCACAGGGAAATCAAGTTGCTGGGGCCAACGTCCTGACTTTC.

The CDR3 DNA is TGTGCCAGCGGGGTGGGGACACCCTCCTACGAGCAGTACTTC. The encoded protein is CASGVGTPSYEQYF. The V call is TRBV7-2, the J call TRBJ2-7, with D possibly TRBD1 on 6 matching bases. Trimming shortened V by 8 bases and J by 0 bases, and 14 bases separated the two germline ends. CDR1 is SGHTA and CDR2 is FQGNSA in the germline V gene. The CDR3 loop spans 14 amino acids. The complete variable domain, with remaining parts taken from reference TRBV7-2 and TRBJ2-7, reads GAGVSQSPSNKVTEKGKDVELRCDPISGHTALYWYRQSLGQGLEFLIYFQGNSAPDKSGLPSDRFSAERTGGSVSTLTIQRTQQEDSAVYLCASGVGTPSYEQYFGPGTRLTVT.

The chain carries TRBV2 and TRBJ1-1, with TRBD1 as a possible D gene (5 bases). V shed 2 bases and J shed 1 base, with 5 bases lying between them. The CDR3 spans 13 residues. Looked up from germline, CDR1 is SNHLY and CDR2 is FYNNEI. CDR3 sequence reads: CASSETGNTEAFF. Written as DNA, the CDR3 is TGTGCCAGCAGTGAAACAGGGAACACTGAAGCTTTCTTT.

This clone was recorded a few times. The chain combines TRBV28 with TRBJ1-5; 7 bases are a match to TRBD1. Unmatched junction bases numbered 5, after V lost 1 base and J lost 8 bases. The CDR3 sequence is 14 residues long. Looked up from germline, CDR1 is MDHEN and CDR2 is SYDVKM. For the CDR3, the DNA is TGTGCCAGCAGTTTATTTTCAGGGGGTGAGCCCCAGCATTTT. Amino acid sequence: CASSLFSGGEPQHF.

This clone showed up just a few times. This chain links TRBV7-9 with TRBJ2-7; TRBD1 agrees at 8 bases. This CDR3 region has 13 residues. The germline CDR1 and CDR2 sequences are SEHNR and FQNEAQ (reference sequence). After removal of 4 bases from V and 3 bases from J, the junction contained 2 bases not matched to a gene. The CDR3 reads CASSSGQVYEQYF. CDR3 nucleotides: TGTGCCAGCAGCTCGGGACAGGTCTACGAGCAGTACTTC.

With respect to this clone: A junction end diverges from the germline sequence, so it may reflect a read error. This sequence joins TRBV2 and TRBJ1-2, with unresolved D. CDR1 SNHLY and CDR2 FYNNEI come from the germline V gene. The CDR3 totals 15 residues. The CDR3 protein is CASSEARGPYYGYPF. The CDR3 DNA reads TGTGCCAGCAGTGAAGCCCGAGGCCCTTACTATGGCTACCCCTTC.

The rearrangement links TRBV21-1 to TRBJ1-1; TRBD1 is the table's D call, not checked against the DNA. TRBV21-1 is recorded as a pseudogene. The CDR3 sequence is 15 residues long. The CDR3 loop reads CASSRGQGFGTEAFF. The CDR3 coding sequence is TGTGCCAGCAGCAGAGGACAGGGTTTTGGCACTGAAGCTTTCTTT.

This rearrangement joins TRBV6-5 to TRBJ1-3; D is unresolved. The CDR3 runs 13 residues. Germline CDR1 reads MNHEY; CDR2 reads SVGAGI. CDR3 nucleotides: TGTGCTTTTAGCGACCTCTCGGTGGACACCATATATTTT. Translation: CAFSDLSVDTIYF.

CDR3 sequence: CATRKDRAHTEAFF. The CDR3 nucleotides are TGTGCCACCAGAAAGGACAGGGCGCACACTGAAGCTTTCTTT. The rearrangement uses TRBV15 and TRBJ1-1; 8 nucleotides agree with TRBD1. From germline, CDR1 is LNHNV and CDR2 YYDKDF (reference sequence). With 6 bases clipped from V and 3 bases from J, the junction kept 6 bases outside the gene matches. The CDR3 runs 14 residues. Filled out from reference TRBV15 and TRBJ1-1, the complete variable domain reads DAMVIQNPRYQVTQFGKPVTLSCSQTLNHNVMYWYQQKSSQAPKLLFHYYDKDFNNEADTPDNFQSRRPNTSFCFLDIRSPGLGDTAMYLCATRKDRAHTEAFFGQGTRLTVV.

The chain links TRBV7-6 to TRBJ2-5; D not certain. Germline V gives CDR1 SGHVS, CDR2 FNYEAQ. The CDR3 runs to 11 residues. V gave up 7 bases and J gave up 2 bases, with 5 bases separating them. CDR3 sequence: CASTLQETQYF. The DNA of the CDR3 is TGTGCCAGCACCCTACAAGAGACCCAGTACTTC.

The chain links TRBV29-1 to TRBJ1-2; maybe TRBD1 (5 bases). CDR3 size: 13 residues. Germline V gene sequence: CDR1 SQVTM, CDR2 ANQGSEA. V was trimmed by 4 bases and J by 4 bases, leaving 13 bases between them. The CDR3 DNA follows: TGCAGCGTTGGAAACAGGACATTCTATGGCTACACCTTC. Translation: CSVGNRTFYGYTF.

V usage is TRBV7-9 and J usage is TRBJ2-3; 9 nucleotides line up with TRBD1. V lost 3 bases, J lost 0 bases, and 7 bases stayed unmatched. The CDR3 has 17 amino acids. Germline loops: CDR1 SEHNR, CDR2 FQNEAQ (reference sequence). CDR3 bases: TGTGCCAGCAGCTTCACCGGGACAGGGACTAGCACAGATACGCAGTATTTT. It is translated as CASSFTGTGTSTDTQYF.

V is TRBV7-3 and J is TRBJ1-2, with 8 bases that match TRBD1. V trimming: 6 bases; J trimming: 6 bases; junction bases outside the gene matches: 9. Germline V gene sequence: CDR1 SGHTA, CDR2 FQGTGA. The CDR3 covers 14 residues. DNA for the CDR3: TGTGCCAGCAGGAAAGGGCCAGGGGGCGATGGCTACACCTTC. As protein: CASRKGPGGDGYTF.

Details on this clone: The germline gene is not matched at one end of the junction; a read error may be the cause. In the same sample, other DNA sequences code for this CDR3. This chain connects TRBV18 to TRBJ1-1; 8 positions match TRBD1. The CDR3 covers 15 residues. Germline V lookup: CDR1 KGHSH, CDR2 LQKENI. CDR3 region: CASSPLQGEDTEAFF. DNA for the CDR3: TGCGCCAGCTCACCACTACAGGGGGAGGACACTGAAGCTTTCTTT.

The chain carries TRBV4-3 and TRBJ1-1; D may be TRBD1 (6 bases). The V end was cut by 4 bases, the J end by 3 bases, with 15 bases between. The CDR3 consists of 15 residues. Germline CDR1 LGHNA, CDR2 YSLEER. In DNA form, the CDR3 reads TGCGCCAGCAGCCTCTTGGAGGGGGGGGACACTGAAGCTTTCTTT. Translating gives CASSLLEGGDTEAFF.